This T cell receptor beta chain was captured in a study of shared clonotypes between healthy human individuals. It was across several immunoSEQ plates that each subset's genomic DNA was evenly split. Profiled with immunoSEQ multiplex PCR; TCRdb holds only in-frame clones, not every one. The table shows millions of clones, with 80% to 95% occurring only once. This CDR3 has 15 residues. After removal of 4 bases from V and 8 bases from J, the junction contained 9 bases not matched to a gene. From germline, CDR1 is MDHEN and CDR2 SYDVKM. The TCR originated in a man between 18 and 29 years old in good health. Some clones in this sample may be carry-over from other donors' samples. The rearrangement links TRBV28 to TRBJ1-2, with 11 bases identical to TRBD1. The sequenced sample was naive CD4+ T cells from PBMCs. The subset: CD45RA+ positively selected. CDR3 in amino acids: CASSSRTGGVEGYTF. The DNA for the CDR3 is TGTGCCAGCAGTTCCCGGACAGGGGGCGTCGAGGGCTACACCTTC.